These 9 T cell receptor beta chains originate from one sample sequenced in a study of T cell repertoires in cytomegalovirus infection. Using its own MiXCR run on the reads, TCRdb lists one record per CDR3 protein. There are some 280,000 distinct CDR3 sequences in the sample; roughly 15% occur only once, and around 9% lies in the top ten. The sequencing input was PBMCs. The source is a human donor in good health (CMV status not recorded). Some clones in this sample may be carry-over from other donors' samples.

V gene TRBV7-9 combines with J gene TRBJ2-7, with D perhaps being TRBD1 or TRBD2 (6 bases each). The CDR3 is 15 residues long. Germline V gene lookup returns CDR1 SEHNR and CDR2 FQNEAQ (reference sequence). Trimming stripped 2 bases from V and 0 bases from J, with 11 bases between. The CDR3 reads CASSLLRGASYEQYF. Written as DNA, the CDR3 is TGTGCCAGCAGCTTATTGAGGGGGGCCTCCTACGAGCAGTACTTC.

This clonotype is large (0.1 to 1%) within its sample. This sequence joins TRBV28 and TRBJ1-5, with 8 bases matching TRBD1. V was pared by 7 bases and J by 7 bases, with 15 bases of the junction left unmatched. Germline V CDR1 and CDR2: MDHEN, SYDVKM. The CDR3 sequence is 16 residues long. The CDR3 DNA sequence: TGTGCCAGCAATCCTCGGACAGGGAGGGGTTACCAGCCCCAGCATTTT. This gives the protein CASNPRTGRGYQPQHF. The complete variable domain, with remaining parts taken from reference TRBV28 and TRBJ1-5, reads DVKVTQSSRYLVKRTGEKVFLECVQDMDHENMFWYRQDPGLGLRLIYFSYDVKMKEKGDIPEGYSVSREKKERFSLILESASTNQTSMYLCASNPRTGRGYQPQHFGDGTRLSIL.

DNA for the CDR3: TGTGCCAGTAGAAGGAGGGGGTGGGACAATGAGCAGTTCTTC. Its translation is CASRRRGWDNEQFF. The chain employs TRBV19 and TRBJ2-1, with D perhaps TRBD1 or TRBD2 (6 bases each). Germline CDR1 reads LNHDA; CDR2 reads SQIVND (reference sequence). Trimming pared 6 bases from V and 5 bases from J, leaving 14 bases between. The CDR3 is 14 residues long.

This clonotype was detected many times. J is TRBJ2-4 and V is TRBV7-2; D possibly corresponds to TRBD1 (6 bases). The CDR3 sequence is 14 residues long. Germline V CDR1 and CDR2: SGHTA, FQGNSA. The V end lost 5 bases, the J end lost 6 bases, and 14 bases lay between the germline ends. The CDR3 nucleotides read TGTGCCAGCAGCCCCAGGGGTAGGAGAAACATTCAGTACTTC. It yields the protein CASSPRGRRNIQYF. The full variable domain, its missing parts supplied by reference TRBV7-2 and TRBJ2-4, is GAGVSQSPSNKVTEKGKDVELRCDPISGHTALYWYRQSLGQGLEFLIYFQGNSAPDKSGLPSDRFSAERTGGSVSTLTIQRTQQEDSAVYLCASSPRGRRNIQYFGAGTRLSVL.

This clonotype has only a few counts. V usage is TRBV12-3 or TRBV12-4 and J usage is TRBJ2-7; 8 bases align to TRBD2. This CDR3 contains 16 residues. V lost 8 bases, J lost 2 bases, and 14 bases stayed unmatched. DNA of the CDR3: TGTGCCAGCGCCACACGGGTAACTAGCGGAGCCTACGAGCAGTACTTC. This encodes CASATRVTSGAYEQYF.

The chain couples TRBV9 to TRBJ2-2; possible D gene TRBD2, 5 bases. Germline CDR1 SGDLS, CDR2 YYNGEE. CDR3 length: 16 amino acids. Deletions cut 2 bases from V and 6 bases from J, with 17 bases between. CDR3 protein: CASSVLASIPSGELFF. The CDR3 DNA follows: TGTGCCAGCAGCGTCCTAGCTTCCATACCATCCGGGGAGCTGTTTTTT.

This clonotype was found many times. This rearrangement joins TRBV10-3 to TRBJ1-6; D remains ambiguous. Germline lookup yields CDR1 ENHRY and CDR2 SYGVKD. The CDR3 totals 13 residues. Between the trimmed V and J ends, which lost 2 bases and 6 bases, there was a span of 5 bases. The CDR3 loop reads CAISETGNSPLHF. The CDR3 DNA reads TGTGCCATCAGTGAGACGGGTAATTCACCCCTCCACTTT.

In this sample, this clonotype turned up many times. The V call is TRBV7-2, the J call TRBJ1-1, with D unclear. The length of the CDR3 is 14 residues. V was clipped by 0 bases and J by 2 bases, with 7 bases between them. Germline assignment: CDR1 SGHTA and CDR2 FQGNSA. The CDR3 nucleotides read TGTGCCAGCAGCTTAGCCCGACTAAACACTGAAGCTTTCTTT. Residues: CASSLARLNTEAFF.

J is TRBJ2-7 and V is TRBV2; no clear D. Germline V gene lookup returns CDR1 SNHLY and CDR2 FYNNEI. Trimming removed 1 base at V and 7 bases at J, with 11 bases between. The CDR3 consists of 13 residues. The CDR3 region has the DNA TGTGCCAGCAGTGAAGTGGTTAGTCGTGAGCAGTACTTC. Translation gives CASSEVVSREQYF.